This T cell receptor beta chain was captured by sequencing in a study of cytomegalovirus exposure and HLA in healthy donors. Study outcomes and limitations: Reportedly, cytomegalovirus status was diagnosed with high sensitivity and specificity. It was fewer than 200 TCR beta chains that were listed as cytomegalovirus-associated.

The assay was immunoSEQ multiplex PCR, and TCRdb's table has in-frame clones only and misses some. The table has about 66,000 clones, approximately 97% seen once. A remark on this clone: Antigen: not known.

The CDR3 runs 15 residues. V lost 4 bases, J lost 5 bases, and 8 bases stayed unmatched. Germline CDR1 and CDR2: SGHNT and YENEEA. V usage is TRBV11-3 and J usage is TRBJ2-3; TRBD2 matches at 8 bases. This receptor was obtained from a woman between 18 and 29 years old in good health and CMV-seropositive. Sequenced input: PBMCs. This chain's CDR3 is CASSSQAGVGDTQYF. As DNA, the CDR3 is TGTGCCAGCAGCTCCCAAGCGGGAGTGGGAGATACGCAGTATTTT.